Sequencing of this T cell receptor beta chain was carried out in a study of CD8 T cells in ankylosing spondylitis. The CDR3 is made up of 14 amino acids. Trimming shortened V by 5 bases and J by 4 bases, and 11 bases separated the two germline ends. The table lists this clonotype with many counts. With molecular barcodes, quantitative 5'-RACE was used to make the TCR beta libraries. TCRdb re-analysed the 5' RACE reads in MiXCR, keeping a single row per CDR3 protein. The sample holds roughly 220,000 distinct CDR3 sequences; roughly a tenth are singletons and the top ten take roughly a fifth. The sample comprised blood, either unsorted or a sorted T cell fraction (not recorded which). This sequence originates from a male donor with ankylosing spondylitis or in good health (not recorded which). The chain carries TRBV12-3 or TRBV12-4 and TRBJ2-2; D is unclear. The CDR3 nucleotides read TGTGCCAGCAGTGCCGGGCCGATCACCGGGGAGCTGTTTTTT. Translated, it gives CASSAGPITGELFF.